This entry lists 17 T cell receptor beta chains sequenced from one sample in a study of blood T cells in healthy people across ages. A second about 6 to 12 cycle PCR used barcoded and J-beta primers. TCRdb used MiXCR to reprocess the 5' RACE reads, holding one entry per CDR3 protein. This sample has hundreds of thousands of distinct CDR3 sequences, with more than 40% found just once. Sequences were obtained from blood. These receptors were collected from a woman aged 60-70 years in good health.

This clonotype was recorded at least ten times. The V and J genes are TRBV28 and TRBJ1-2; tentative D call: TRBD1 (6 bases). This CDR3 has 12 residues. V was clipped by 3 bases and J by 4 bases, with 6 bases between them. Germline V gives CDR1 MDHEN, CDR2 SYDVKM. The chain's CDR3 is CASSFRGYGYTF. CDR3 DNA sequence: TGTGCCAGCAGTTTCAGGGGCTATGGCTACACCTTC.

A few counts support this clonotype. This chain uses TRBV30 with TRBJ2-7; 10 positions match TRBD2. With V trimmed by 3 bases and J by 5 bases, 10 bases remained unmatched. This CDR3 contains 15 residues. The germline gives CDR1 GTSNPN, CDR2 SVGIG (reference sequence). DNA of the CDR3: TGTGCCTGGAGACCAACTAGCGGGAAGCAAGACGAGCAGTACTTC. It yields the protein CAWRPTSGKQDEQYF.

This clonotype was detected a few times. The chain combines TRBV7-2 with TRBJ2-3; TRBD2 aligns across 9 bases. The germline V gene has CDR1 SGHTA and CDR2 FQGNSA. The CDR3 sequence is 16 residues long. V gave up 6 bases and J gave up 3 bases; unmatched junction bases: 10. The CDR3 here is CASRGLARYMTDTQYF. In nucleotides, the CDR3 is TGTGCCAGCAGGGGACTAGCTAGATACATGACAGATACGCAGTATTTT.

This clonotype was found many times. The chain couples TRBV5-1 to TRBJ2-3, with TRBD2 matching over 9 bases. The CDR3 spans 15 residues. Germline CDR1 and CDR2: SGHRS and YFSETQ. Unmatched junction bases numbered 5, after V lost 4 bases and J lost 2 bases. CDR3 protein: CASSQAGGITDTQYF. CDR3 DNA sequence: TGCGCCAGCAGCCAAGCGGGAGGTATCACAGATACGCAGTATTTT. Complete variable domain (other parts from reference TRBV5-1 and TRBJ2-3): KAGVTQTPRYLIKTRGQQVTLSCSPISGHRSVSWYQQTPGQGLQFLFEYFSETQRNKGNFPGRFSGRQFSNSRSEMNVSTLELGDSALYLCASSQAGGITDTQYFGPGTRLTVL.

The genes are TRBV7-3 and TRBJ2-2; D remains ambiguous. Germline CDR1 and CDR2: SGHTA and FQGTGA. Trimming took off 5 bases at V and 3 bases at J, with 7 bases between the two ends. The CDR3 consists of 13 residues. CDR3 amino acids: CASSPTHTGELFF. In DNA, the CDR3 is TGTGCCAGCAGCCCTACTCACACCGGGGAGCTGTTTTTT.

At least ten counts were recorded for this clonotype. The rearrangement joins TRBV7-2 to TRBJ2-7; 7 bases fit TRBD2. Trimming cost V 3 bases and J 4 bases; bases outside gene matches: 9. Looked up from germline, CDR1 is SGHTA and CDR2 is FQGNSA. The CDR3 runs to 15 residues. In nucleotides, the CDR3 is TGTGCCAGCAGCTTCCTACCGGGACTATATTACGAGCAGTACTTC. Translating it yields CASSFLPGLYYEQYF.

The CDR3 nucleotides are TGTGCCAGCAGTTTAGTACTTCCCCAGCATGGCTACACCTTC. This translates into CASSLVLPQHGYTF. The J gene is TRBJ1-2, the V gene TRBV28; D remains ambiguous. V was cut by 2 bases and J by 6 bases, with 13 bases left in between. The CDR3 loop spans 14 amino acids. Germline CDR1 and CDR2: MDHEN and SYDVKM.

In this sample, this clonotype turned up once. The chain employs TRBV20-1 and TRBJ2-5, with 8 bases identical to TRBD1. This CDR3 comprises 15 residues. V was pared by 1 base and J by 4 bases, with 8 bases of the junction left unmatched. CDR1 is DFQATT and CDR2 is SNEGSKA in the germline V gene (reference sequence). The CDR3 loop is CSARGHRGVGETQYF. CDR3 in DNA: TGCAGTGCTAGAGGGCACAGGGGGGTCGGAGAGACCCAGTACTTC.

This clonotype has a single count. A much larger clone lies a single base off, so this may be a read error. V usage is TRBV7-2 and J usage is TRBJ2-7, with 11 bases aligning to TRBD2. Losses at the gene ends were 6 bases for V and 7 bases for J; bases not matched to a gene: 8. CDR3 length equals 14 residues. Germline CDR1 SGHTA, CDR2 FQGNSA. CDR3 DNA: TGTGCCAGCAGGGGACTAGCGGTGAACAATGAGCAGTACTTC. As protein: CASRGLAVNNEQYF.

The V call is TRBV28, the J call TRBJ2-3; D uncertain. Germline CDR1 and CDR2: MDHEN and SYDVKM. The CDR3 is made up of 15 amino acids. With 4 bases removed from V and 5 bases from J, the gap between germline ends came to 16 bases. CDR3 in amino acids: CASSSGFGLGDTQYF. CDR3 in DNA: TGTGCCAGCAGTTCCGGATTTGGCCTCGGAGATACGCAGTATTTT.

The rearrangement links TRBV20-1 to TRBJ2-3; 9 positions agree with TRBD2. The CDR3 spans 16 residues. Germline V lookup: CDR1 DFQATT, CDR2 SNEGSKA (reference sequence). V shed 0 bases and J 1 base; nucleotides not matched to a gene: 5. The CDR3 DNA is TGCAGTGCTAGAGATAGCGCGGGAGGGGGCACAGATACGCAGTATTTT. This codes for CSARDSAGGGTDTQYF.

This chain uses TRBV20-1 with TRBJ2-5; TRBD2 might be the D (6 bases). Per the germline V gene, CDR1 is DFQATT and CDR2 is SNEGSKA (reference sequence). The CDR3 spans 14 residues. V was shortened by 3 bases and J by 11 bases, with 22 bases between the two germline ends. CDR3 loop: CSASGEAALRRQYF. For the CDR3, the DNA is TGCAGTGCTAGTGGGGAGGCGGCACTACGAAGGCAGTACTTC.

The V gene is TRBV3-1, the J gene TRBJ2-5; 9 bases agree with TRBD2. The CDR3 is 16 amino acids. Looked up from germline, CDR1 is LGHDT and CDR2 is YNNKEL (reference sequence). After removal of 5 bases from V and 0 bases from J, the junction contained 7 bases not matched to a gene. Written as DNA, the CDR3 is TGTGCCAGCAGCTTACCTAGCGGGACGAACCAAGAGACCCAGTACTTC. This encodes CASSLPSGTNQETQYF.

The chain uses TRBV5-4 and TRBJ2-1, with D perhaps assigned TRBD1 or TRBD2 (5 bases each). Trimming stripped 1 base from V and 7 bases from J, with 15 bases between. Germline loops: CDR1 SGHNT, CDR2 YYREEE (reference sequence). The CDR3 sequence is 15 residues long. CDR3 sequence reads: CASSLWRTSENEQFF. The CDR3 coding sequence is TGTGCCAGCAGCTTGTGGAGGACAAGCGAGAATGAGCAGTTCTTC.

This clonotype was picked up many times. V usage is TRBV9 and J usage is TRBJ1-6; D remains ambiguous. The V gene lost 0 bases and the J gene lost 10 bases, with 11 bases spanning the gap. The CDR3 is made up of 14 amino acids. CDR1 SGDLS and CDR2 YYNGEE come from the germline V gene. CDR3 sequence: CASSVDGLESPLHF. DNA of the CDR3: TGTGCCAGCAGCGTAGACGGACTGGAGTCACCCCTCCACTTT.

This clonotype appeared once. The rearrangement joins TRBV28 to TRBJ1-1; 8 bases agree with TRBD1. V gave up 5 bases and J gave up 4 bases; unmatched junction bases: 12. Germline loops: CDR1 MDHEN, CDR2 SYDVKM. The CDR3 extends over 16 amino acids. The CDR3 nucleotides are TGTGCCAGCAGTCAATTGGACAGGGTTAGCGGCACTGAAGCTTTCTTT. Translation gives CASSQLDRVSGTEAFF.

This clonotype was found many times. This rearrangement joins TRBV27 to TRBJ2-1, with TRBD2 identical over 7 bases. From germline, CDR1 is MNHEY and CDR2 SMNVEV (reference sequence). The CDR3 runs 16 residues. The V segment lost 0 bases and the J segment 4 bases; nucleotides outside the gene matches: 6. Here the CDR3 DNA reads TGTGCCAGCAGTTTATCGGGGGAGGGGAGGTACAATGAGCAGTTCTTC. Translation: CASSLSGEGRYNEQFF.